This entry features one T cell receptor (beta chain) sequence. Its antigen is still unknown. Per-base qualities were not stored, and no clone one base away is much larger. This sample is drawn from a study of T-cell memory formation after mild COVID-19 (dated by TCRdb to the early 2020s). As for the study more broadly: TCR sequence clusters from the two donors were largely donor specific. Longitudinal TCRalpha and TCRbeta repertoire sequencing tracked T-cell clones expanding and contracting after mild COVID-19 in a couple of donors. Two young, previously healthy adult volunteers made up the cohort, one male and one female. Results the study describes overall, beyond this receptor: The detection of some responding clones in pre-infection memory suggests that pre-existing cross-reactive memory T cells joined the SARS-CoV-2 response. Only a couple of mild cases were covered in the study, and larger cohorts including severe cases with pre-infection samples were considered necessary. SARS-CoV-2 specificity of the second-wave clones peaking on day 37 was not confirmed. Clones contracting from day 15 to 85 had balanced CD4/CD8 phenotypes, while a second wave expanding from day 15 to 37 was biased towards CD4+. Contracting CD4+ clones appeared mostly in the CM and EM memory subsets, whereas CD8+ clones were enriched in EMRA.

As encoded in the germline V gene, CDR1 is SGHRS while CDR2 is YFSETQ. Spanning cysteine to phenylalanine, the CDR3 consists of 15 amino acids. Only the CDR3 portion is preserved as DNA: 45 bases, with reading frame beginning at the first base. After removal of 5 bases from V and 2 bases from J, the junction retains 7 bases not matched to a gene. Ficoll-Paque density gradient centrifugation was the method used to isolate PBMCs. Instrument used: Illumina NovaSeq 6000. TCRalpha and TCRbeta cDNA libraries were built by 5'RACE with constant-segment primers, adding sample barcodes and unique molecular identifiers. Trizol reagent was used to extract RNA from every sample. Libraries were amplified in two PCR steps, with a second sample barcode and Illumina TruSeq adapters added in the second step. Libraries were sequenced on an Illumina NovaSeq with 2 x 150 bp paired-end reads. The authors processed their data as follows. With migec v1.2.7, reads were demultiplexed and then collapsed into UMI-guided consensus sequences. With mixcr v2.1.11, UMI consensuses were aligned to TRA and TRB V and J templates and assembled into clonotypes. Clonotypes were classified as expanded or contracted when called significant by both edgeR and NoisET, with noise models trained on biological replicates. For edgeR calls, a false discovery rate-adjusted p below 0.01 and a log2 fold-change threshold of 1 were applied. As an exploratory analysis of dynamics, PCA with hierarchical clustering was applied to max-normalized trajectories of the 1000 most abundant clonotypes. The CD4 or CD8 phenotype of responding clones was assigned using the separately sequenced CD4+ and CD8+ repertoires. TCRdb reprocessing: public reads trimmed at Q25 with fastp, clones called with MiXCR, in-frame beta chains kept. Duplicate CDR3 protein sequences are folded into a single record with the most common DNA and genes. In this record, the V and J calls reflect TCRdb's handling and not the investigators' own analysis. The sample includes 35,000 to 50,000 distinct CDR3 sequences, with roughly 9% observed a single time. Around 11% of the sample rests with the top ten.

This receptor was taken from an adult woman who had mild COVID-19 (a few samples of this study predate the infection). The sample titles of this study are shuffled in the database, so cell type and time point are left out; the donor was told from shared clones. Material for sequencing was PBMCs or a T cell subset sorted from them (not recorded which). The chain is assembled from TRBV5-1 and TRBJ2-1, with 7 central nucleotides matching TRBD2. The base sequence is TGCGCCAGCAGACCAGCGGGGTATACCTACAATGAGCAGTTCTTC. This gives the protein CASRPAGYTYNEQFF.